One sample yielded the 8 T cell receptor beta chains listed below, sequenced in a study of blood T cell repertoires in COVID-19. The table came from immunoSEQ multiplex PCR; TCRdb's copy has only in-frame clones and leaves some out. The repertoire consists of around 76,000 clones, with roughly 85% occurring once and the leading ten covering over 4.5%. The sequencing sample was made of peripheral blood. The source is an elderly man with acute or convalescent COVID-19.

The chain links TRBV23-1 to TRBJ2-7; 8 nucleotides agree with TRBD2. TRBV23-1 qualifies as an ORF whose function is uncertain. With V trimmed by 0 bases and J by 5 bases, 6 bases remained unmatched. The CDR3 extends over 15 amino acids. The CDR3 protein is CASSQSETSVDEQYF. CDR3 in DNA: TGCGCCAGCAGTCAATCGGAGACTAGCGTAGACGAGCAGTACTTC.

This clone was detected only once. The rearrangement links TRBV6-5 to TRBJ2-6, with D possibly TRBD1 on 6 matching bases. The ends were cut back, 6 bases at V and 4 bases at J, with 13 bases in the middle. The CDR3 contains 15 residues. Germline lookup yields CDR1 MNHEY and CDR2 SVGAGI. The CDR3 nucleotides read TGTGCCAGCAGCGTTACAGGGACCGGGGCCAACGTCCTGACTTTC. The encoded protein is CASSVTGTGANVLTF.

The chain joins TRBV28 to TRBJ1-2, with 9 bases identical to TRBD1. The germline V gene has CDR1 MDHEN and CDR2 SYDVKM. CDR3 size: 16 residues. Losses at the gene ends were 5 bases for V and 1 base for J; bases not matched to a gene: 8. The CDR3 here is CASSNPQGAGNYGYTF. The CDR3 DNA follows: TGTGCCAGCAGTAACCCACAGGGGGCGGGTAACTATGGCTACACCTTC.

The chain carries TRBV7-2 and TRBJ1-2; 10 bases map to TRBD1. This CDR3 is 16 amino acids long. The germline gives CDR1 SGHTA, CDR2 FQGNSA. Trimming removed 4 bases from V and 3 bases from J; junction bases left unmatched: 8. DNA of the CDR3: TGTGCCAGCAGCTCGACAGGGGGCAGAGTTGACTATGGCTACACCTTC. Its translation: CASSSTGGRVDYGYTF.

The chain carries TRBV6-2 or TRBV6-3 and TRBJ2-1; the D gene is possibly TRBD2 (6 bases). CDR1 is MNHEY, CDR2 SVGEGT, per germline. The V gene lost 5 bases and the J gene lost 0 bases, with 17 bases spanning the gap. This CDR3 contains 17 residues. CDR3 protein: CASSTPLMGGSYNEQFF. Here the CDR3 DNA reads TGTGCCAGCAGTACCCCCCTCATGGGGGGCTCCTACAATGAGCAGTTCTTC.

The chain has TRBV29-1 and TRBJ2-3; 15 nucleotides line up with TRBD2. The germline V gene has CDR1 SQVTM and CDR2 ANQGSEA. The ends lost 6 bases at V and 5 bases at J; junction bases unmatched: 9. The CDR3 consists of 16 residues. The CDR3 loop is CSVRTSGRARGDTQYF. For the CDR3, the DNA is TGCAGCGTCCGGACTAGCGGGAGGGCCAGGGGAGATACGCAGTATTTT.

CDR3 DNA: TGTGCCAGCAGCCGCCGAGAGATTCGGGACAGCTACGAGCAGTACTTC. Its protein product is CASSRREIRDSYEQYF. The V and J genes are TRBV27 and TRBJ2-7; 7 nucleotides line up with TRBD1. This CDR3 contains 16 residues. Unmatched junction bases numbered 14, after V lost 6 bases and J lost 3 bases. From germline, CDR1 is MNHEY and CDR2 SMNVEV (reference sequence).

The V gene is TRBV5-4, the J gene TRBJ2-6; D might be TRBD1 (5 bases). CDR1 and CDR2 (germline): SGHNT, YYREEE (reference sequence). Trimming took 4 bases from V and 1 from J, leaving 15 bases between them. This CDR3 region has 17 residues. CDR3 sequence: CASSVRLAGSGANVLTF. The CDR3 DNA reads TGTGCCAGCAGCGTCAGGCTCGCAGGGTCTGGGGCCAACGTCCTGACTTTC. Full variable domain (missing parts from reference TRBV5-4 and TRBJ2-6): ETGVTQSPTHLIKTRGQQVTLRCSSQSGHNTVSWYQQALGQGPQFIFQYYREEENGRGNFPPRFSGLQFPNYSSELNVNALELDDSALYLCASSVRLAGSGANVLTFGAGSRLTVL.